This T cell receptor (beta chain) is drawn from a study of blood T cells in healthy people across ages. Study observations and caveats: With donor CMV status unknown, expanded clonotype changes were possibly confounded.

On this clonotype: Its target is not known.

This CDR3 is 12 amino acids long. CDR1 and CDR2 (germline): DFQATT, SNEGSKA (reference sequence). With 5 bases removed from V and 0 bases from J, the gap between germline ends came to 7 bases. It was with a sample-barcoded 5' primer and a J-beta primer mix that a second PCR of roughly 7 to 12 cycles was run. MiXCR was run by TCRdb on the 5' RACE reads, yielding one entry per CDR3 protein. The sample lists 1.5 million to 1.9 million distinct CDR3 sequences; roughly 43% were seen once. The TCR was taken from a woman aged 18-29 years in good health. The material sequenced was blood. The chain combines TRBV20-1 with TRBJ1-1; weak D call: TRBD1 (5 bases). The CDR3 reads CSAPTVNTEAFF. For the CDR3, the DNA is TGCAGTGCTCCGACAGTGAACACTGAAGCTTTCTTT.